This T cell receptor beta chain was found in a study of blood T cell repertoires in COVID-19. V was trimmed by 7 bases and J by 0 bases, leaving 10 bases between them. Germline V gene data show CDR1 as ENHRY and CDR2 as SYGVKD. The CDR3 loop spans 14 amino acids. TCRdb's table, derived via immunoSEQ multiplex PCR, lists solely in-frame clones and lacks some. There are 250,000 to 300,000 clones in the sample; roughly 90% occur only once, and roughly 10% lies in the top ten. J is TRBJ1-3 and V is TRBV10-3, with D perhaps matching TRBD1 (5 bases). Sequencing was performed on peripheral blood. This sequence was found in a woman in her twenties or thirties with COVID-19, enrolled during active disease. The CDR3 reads CAIKTEGSGNTIYF. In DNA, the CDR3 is TGTGCCATCAAGACAGAAGGCTCTGGAAACACCATATATTTT.